Each of the 8 T cell receptor beta chains below was sequenced from the same sample in a study of cytomegalovirus exposure and HLA in healthy donors. PCR amplification relied on 60 Vbeta primers (plus 13 Jbeta primers). Data came from immunoSEQ multiplex PCR; TCRdb stores just in-frame clones and leaves some out. The sample lists some 150,000 clones, 75% occurring once. The specimen sequenced was PBMCs. The receptors stem from a man aged 40-55 years in good health and CMV-seronegative.

This chain links TRBV5-1 with TRBJ1-2; TRBD1 aligns across 7 bases. CDR1 and CDR2 from the germline V gene are SGHRS and YFSETQ. This CDR3 comprises 15 residues. V gave up 5 bases and J gave up 2 bases; unmatched junction bases: 9. The CDR3 protein is CASRPSPGQNYGYTF. DNA for the CDR3: TGCGCCAGCAGACCTTCTCCGGGACAGAACTATGGCTACACCTTC.

The V and J genes are TRBV2 and TRBJ1-5; 7 bases are a match to TRBD1. Trimming cost V 5 bases and J 3 bases; bases outside gene matches: 7. The V gene's germline CDR1 is SNHLY and CDR2 FYNNEI. CDR3 length: 15 amino acids. The CDR3 nucleotides are TGTGCCAGCAGTCTTGACAGGGCACCCAATCAGCCCCAGCATTTT. This encodes CASSLDRAPNQPQHF.

The V gene is TRBV13, the J gene TRBJ2-1; 8 nucleotides agree with TRBD1. V gave up 0 bases and J gave up 4 bases; unmatched junction bases: 5. The CDR3 is made up of 16 amino acids. Germline loops: CDR1 PRHDT, CDR2 FYEKMQ (reference sequence). CDR3 amino acids: CASSLGGQALYNEQFF. The CDR3 DNA follows: TGTGCCAGCAGCTTAGGGGGACAGGCACTATACAATGAGCAGTTCTTC.

The rearrangement uses TRBV7-6 and TRBJ2-3, with D perhaps TRBD1 (5 bases). Per germline, CDR1 SGHVS and CDR2 FNYEAQ. This CDR3 is 15 amino acids long. Trimming cost V 0 bases and J 2 bases, with 9 bases left between them. The CDR3 coding sequence is TGTGCCAGCAGCTTAGCGCGACAGACCACAGATACGCAGTATTTT. It encodes CASSLARQTTDTQYF. Full variable domain (missing parts from reference TRBV7-6 and TRBJ2-3): GAGVSQSPRYKVTKRGQDVALRCDPISGHVSLYWYRQALGQGPEFLTYFNYEAQQDKSGLPNDRFSAERPEGSISTLTIQRTEQRDSAMYRCASSLARQTTDTQYFGPGTRLTVL.

The CDR3 region is CASSAETGDRSPLHF. The CDR3 DNA is TGCGCCAGCAGTGCGGAAACAGGGGATCGGTCACCCCTCCACTTT. This sequence joins TRBV10-1 and TRBJ1-6; TRBD1 matches 7 bases. J was trimmed by 10 bases and V by 4 bases; bases with no gene match: 10. The germline CDR1 and CDR2 sequences are WNHNN and SYGVQD (reference sequence). The CDR3 totals 15 residues.

This clone was seen more than once but under ten times. V is TRBV7-6 and J is TRBJ1-2, with TRBD1 identical over 10 bases. The CDR3 has 16 amino acids. Germline CDR1 is SGHVS and CDR2 is FNYEAQ. V lost 0 bases to trimming and J lost 5 bases; unmatched junction nucleotides: 6. As DNA, the CDR3 is TGTGCCAGCAGCTTAGCCGGGACAGGGGTAGGGTATGGCTACACCTTC. It yields the protein CASSLAGTGVGYGYTF.

This clone has just a few counts. The J gene is TRBJ2-2, the V gene TRBV4-3; D possibly corresponds to TRBD2 (5 bases). Germline-derived CDR1 and CDR2 are LGHNA and YSLEER. Trimming stripped 0 bases from V and 7 bases from J, with 15 bases between. The CDR3 extends over 16 amino acids. CDR3 protein: CASSQDSVGRDGELFF. The CDR3 DNA sequence: TGCGCCAGCAGCCAAGACAGTGTGGGTCGGGACGGGGAGCTGTTTTTT.

This clone has more than one count but fewer than ten. The chain uses TRBV2 and TRBJ1-4; 7 bases are a match to TRBD1. Looked up from germline, CDR1 is SNHLY and CDR2 is FYNNEI. The J segment lost 8 bases and the V segment lost 6 bases, leaving 12 bases of the junction unmatched. The CDR3 consists of 15 residues. The CDR3 protein is CASRVNRGGQEKLFF. DNA of the CDR3: TGTGCCAGCAGAGTTAACAGGGGAGGTCAAGAAAAACTGTTTTTT. Based on the CDR3 plus reference TRBV2 and TRBJ1-4, the full variable domain is EPEVTQTPSHQVTQMGQEVILRCVPISNHLYFYWYRQILGQKVEFLVSFYNNEISEKSEIFDDQFSVERPDGSNFTLKIRSTKLEDSAMYFCASRVNRGGQEKLFFGSGTQLSVL.